The rows below give T cell receptor beta chains drawn from one sample of a study of CD8 T cells in ankylosing spondylitis. TCRdb analysed the 5' RACE reads with MiXCR anew, one entry per CDR3 protein. The sample records about 160,000 distinct CDR3 sequences, 15% to 20% being singletons. Source material: blood, either unsorted or a sorted T cell fraction (not recorded which). These receptors all stem from a male donor with ankylosing spondylitis or in good health (not recorded which). CDR3s leave out the opening cysteine and the closing phenylalanine or tryptophan. Each record gives: D gene, V gene, CDR3 protein. D genes are given only for firm matches.

NA	TRBV5-1	ASSLVGGNEKLF
NA	TRBV4-1	ASSQDGLYQETQY
NA	TRBV28	ASFTPRQTYNEQF
NA	TRBV9	ASRGNDEKLF
NA	TRBV19	ASRKTDSSNQPQH
NA	TRBV5-1	ASADSGSLY
NA	TRBV11-3	ASSFGGLTGNTIY
NA	TRBV7-8	ASTQSGWQGKAF
TRBD1	TRBV12-3/TRBV12-4	ASRIAGGAYEQY
NA	TRBV27	ASSPRTPLNTEAF
TRBD1	TRBV20-1	SARATGAIRETQY
NA	TRBV20-1	SARLLSSRLANYGYT